This paragraph covers one T cell receptor (beta chain) sequence. This record belongs to a study of blood T cell repertoires in COVID-19. Study background: Donors in the United States, Italy and Spain gave samples during acute or convalescent COVID-19. PBMCs, B-cell-depleted T cells, or T cells were the source of the cDNA or gDNA that made up the material.

Seattle's cohort entered during active infection and was followed longitudinally. Original analysis: Estimation of nucleated cell counts relied on the amplification of reference gene primers. Profiled with immunoSEQ multiplex PCR; TCRdb holds only in-frame clones, not every one. The DNA gave D and trimming, while V, J and clone size come from that table. The table records some 140,000 clones, approximately 85% of them present only once. The TCR originated in a man aged 60-69 years with COVID-19, enrolled during active disease. Material for sequencing was peripheral blood.

CDR3 residues: CASSTEGANTEAFF. CDR3 DNA: TGTGCCAGTAGTACCGAGGGGGCGAACACTGAAGCTTTCTTT. This chain uses TRBV11-2 with TRBJ1-1, with TRBD1 identical over 7 bases. The J segment lost 1 base and the V segment lost 9 bases, leaving 8 bases of the junction unmatched. In germline, CDR1 is SGHAT, CDR2 FQNNGV. The CDR3 has 14 amino acids.